The next 10 T cell receptor beta chains were all read from a single sample in a study of beta chain features in type 1 diabetes. Every isolated RNA sample was fully reverse transcribed, so sequencing captured expressed TCRB transcripts. Sequencing used immunoSEQ multiplex PCR; TCRdb keeps in-frame clones, though not all of them. The sample holds roughly 240,000 clones, roughly 13% seen once. Input material: naive CD4+ T cells from blood. These receptor sequences come from a woman between 40 and 50 years old in good health.

This clone was seen a few times. J is TRBJ2-1 and V is TRBV4-1; the match to TRBD2 covers 12 bases. Germline CDR1 and CDR2: MGHRA and YSYEKL. Trimming cost V 4 bases and J 8 bases; bases outside gene matches: 9. The length of the CDR3 is 16 residues. CDR3 residues: CASSPRMTSGGDEQFF. The CDR3 region has the DNA TGCGCCAGCAGCCCCCGCATGACTAGCGGGGGCGATGAGCAGTTCTTC.

The rearrangement joins TRBV7-9 to TRBJ2-6; D is perhaps TRBD1 (6 bases). This CDR3 comprises 14 residues. Per the germline V gene, CDR1 is SEHNR and CDR2 is FQNEAQ (reference sequence). V lost 8 bases and J 4 bases, leaving 12 bases between the germline ends. The CDR3 DNA reads as TGTGCCAGCCCACAGGGAACCGGGGCCAACGTCCTGACTTTC. This encodes CASPQGTGANVLTF.

This rearrangement joins TRBV6-5 to TRBJ1-1; 9 positions agree with TRBD1. CDR1 and CDR2 (germline): MNHEY, SVGAGI. The CDR3 extends over 15 amino acids. Unmatched junction bases numbered 3, after V lost 1 base and J lost 3 bases. CDR3: CASSYLGQGDTEAFF. The CDR3 nucleotides are TGTGCCAGCAGTTACTTGGGACAGGGAGACACTGAAGCTTTCTTT.

This clone appeared a few times. V and J are TRBV19 and TRBJ2-7; D perhaps matches TRBD1 (5 bases). CDR1 is LNHDA and CDR2 is SQIVND in the germline V gene (reference sequence). The CDR3 sequence is 16 residues long. Trimming took 3 bases from V and 5 from J, leaving 20 bases between them. The DNA of the CDR3 is TGTGCCAGTAGTATCCTTATCGGCCAGGGTCTCAACGAGCAGTACTTC. It encodes CASSILIGQGLNEQYF. Drawing the rest from reference TRBV19 and TRBJ2-7, the complete variable domain is DGGITQSPKYLFRKEGQNVTLSCEQNLNHDAMYWYRQDPGQGLRLIYYSQIVNDFQKGDIAEGYSVSREKKESFPLTVTSAQKNPTAFYLCASSILIGQGLNEQYFGPGTRLTVT.

The chain is built from TRBV18 and TRBJ2-2; the D is unclear. This CDR3 is built from 12 residues. V shed 6 bases and J shed 1 base, with 3 bases lying between them. Germline values: CDR1 KGHSH, CDR2 LQKENI. The CDR3 sequence is CASSRNTGELFF. The CDR3 nucleotides are TGTGCCAGCTCGCGGAACACCGGGGAGCTGTTTTTT.

The chain recombines TRBV5-6 with TRBJ1-1; 12 bases fit TRBD1. With V trimmed by 4 bases and J by 11 bases, 12 bases remained unmatched. Germline CDR1 reads SGHDT; CDR2 reads YYEEEE. The CDR3 is made up of 15 amino acids. The CDR3 DNA reads as TGTGCCAGCAGCCATACCGGGACAGGGGGCGCGGGGGCTTTCTTT. Translation gives CASSHTGTGGAGAFF. The full variable domain, in which reference TRBV5-6 and TRBJ1-1 provide the parts outside the CDR3, is DAGVTQSPTHLIKTRGQQVTLRCSPKSGHDTVSWYQQALGQGPQFIFQYYEEEERQRGNFPDRFSGHQFPNYSSELNVNALLLGDSALYLCASSHTGTGGAGAFFGQGTRLTVV.

This clone was detected only a few times. V usage is TRBV4-2 and J usage is TRBJ2-1; D unclear. The CDR3 runs 13 residues. V dropped 4 bases and J dropped 8 bases, with 12 bases sitting between them. CDR1 LGHNA and CDR2 YNFKEQ come from the germline V gene. In nucleotides, the CDR3 is TGTGCCAGCAGCCCTAGTTCCTTCTATGAGCAGTTCTTC. Residues: CASSPSSFYEQFF.

J is TRBJ1-1 and V is TRBV7-9; D unclear. CDR1 and CDR2 from the germline V gene are SEHNR and FQNEAQ (reference sequence). The CDR3 totals 15 residues. V was pared by 5 bases and J by 0 bases, with 13 bases between. CDR3 amino acids: CASSKQRTMNTEAFF. The CDR3 coding sequence is TGTGCCAGCAGCAAGCAGCGAACGATGAACACTGAAGCTTTCTTT.

J is TRBJ1-5 and V is TRBV19, with 12 bases matching TRBD1. Germline lookup yields CDR1 LNHDA and CDR2 SQIVND (reference sequence). With 3 bases clipped from V and 5 bases from J, the junction kept 8 bases outside the gene matches. CDR3 length: 17 residues. CDR3: CASSMASGTGGDQPQHF. DNA of the CDR3: TGTGCCAGTAGTATGGCCTCCGGGACAGGGGGCGATCAGCCCCAGCATTTT.

The V call is TRBV18, the J call TRBJ2-7; no clear D. This CDR3 is 14 amino acids long. Germline CDR1 reads KGHSH; CDR2 reads LQKENI. Trimming took 0 bases from V and 0 from J, leaving 6 bases between them. CDR3 nucleotides: TGTGCCAGCTCACCACCTGCGGCCTCCTACGAGCAGTACTTC. Its translation is CASSPPAASYEQYF.